This T cell receptor (beta chain) was profiled in a study of OX40 agonist ivuxolimab in advanced cancers. At the level of the study: The dose-escalation cohort had hepatocellular carcinoma, melanoma, renal cell or head and neck cancer. Two cutaneous melanoma patients and one hepatocellular carcinoma patient, three in all, had partial responses.

As concerns this clone: Its antigen is not identified. This sample includes further DNA sequences coding for the same CDR3.

Assay used: immunoSEQ multiplex PCR; TCRdb lists only in-frame clones, some missing. This table holds tens of thousands of clones, 84% found once. General observations from the study: The antigen specificity of the peripheral T cells (those that were expanded) was not determined. Certain nonresponders likewise exhibited a low normalized T-cell clonal expansion.

Germline CDR1 SGHDN, CDR2 FVKESK. The CDR3 has 13 amino acids. The V gene lost 4 bases and the J gene lost 2 bases, with 8 bases spanning the gap. The chain carries TRBV14 and TRBJ1-2, with D maybe TRBD1 (6 bases). The TCR was taken from an adult with an advanced solid tumor such as melanoma, head and neck, liver or kidney cancer. The specimen was CD4+ or CD8+ T cells sorted from blood, collected in a trial of the OX40 agonist ivuxolimab. CDR3 bases: TGTGCCAGCAGCCCCGGGACAAACTATGGCTACACCTTC. Translated, it gives CASSPGTNYGYTF.